This section outlines one TCR beta chain sequence together with its context. Its cognate antigen is unknown. The data belong to a study of cytomegalovirus exposure and HLA in healthy donors. Study-level points and caveats: Indistinguishable V segments such as TRBV6-2 and TRBV6-3 were excluded. Association of a missense DCLRE1C variant with TCR beta V- and J-gene trimming was reported in a later analysis. Overall, under 200 TCR beta chains were annotated as cytomegalovirus-associated.

At collection, donors were nominally healthy, but unrecorded immune exposures were probable. Trimming shortened V by 4 bases and J by 8 bases, and 9 bases separated the two germline ends. The germline V gene encodes CDR1 SGHAT and CDR2 FQDESV (reference sequence). The CDR3 length is 12 residues. The study ran its PCR with 60 Vbeta and 13 Jbeta primers. The data were produced by immunoSEQ multiplex PCR, yet TCRdb's version contains in-frame clones alone and is incomplete. This sample's table has under 200,000 clones. This TCR was recovered from a man aged 25-40 years in good health and CMV-seronegative. The sequencing sample was made of PBMCs. The J gene is TRBJ2-1, the V gene TRBV11-1, with D hard to call. The CDR3 loop reads CASSSISDEQFF. CDR3 DNA sequence: TGTGCCAGCAGCTCCATCTCGGATGAGCAGTTCTTC.